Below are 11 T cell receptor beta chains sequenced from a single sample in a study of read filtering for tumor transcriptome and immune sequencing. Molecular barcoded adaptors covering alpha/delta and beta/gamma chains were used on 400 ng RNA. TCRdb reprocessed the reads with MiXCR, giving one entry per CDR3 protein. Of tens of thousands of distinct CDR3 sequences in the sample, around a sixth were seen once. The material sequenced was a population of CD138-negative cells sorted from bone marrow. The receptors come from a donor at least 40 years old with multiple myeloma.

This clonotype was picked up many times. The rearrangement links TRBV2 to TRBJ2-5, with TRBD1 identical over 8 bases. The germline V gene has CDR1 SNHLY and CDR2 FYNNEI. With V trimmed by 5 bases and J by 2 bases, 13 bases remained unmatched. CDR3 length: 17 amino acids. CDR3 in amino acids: CASSPSDRGVGQETQYF. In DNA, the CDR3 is TGTGCCAGCAGTCCCTCAGACAGGGGCGTCGGGCAAGAGACCCAGTACTTC.

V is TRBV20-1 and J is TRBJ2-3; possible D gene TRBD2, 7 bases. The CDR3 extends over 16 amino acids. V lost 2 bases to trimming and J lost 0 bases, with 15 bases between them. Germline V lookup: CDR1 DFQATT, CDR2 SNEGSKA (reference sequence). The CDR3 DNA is TGCAGTGCTAGATCAAGTCGGGGGGCTAGCACAGATACGCAGTATTTT. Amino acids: CSARSSRGASTDTQYF.

The CDR3 is CSARAAVRGETQYF. CDR3 bases: TGCAGTGCTAGAGCGGCGGTGAGGGGAGAGACCCAGTACTTC. V gene TRBV20-1 combines with J gene TRBJ2-5; D is perhaps TRBD1 or TRBD2 (5 bases each). Germline assignment: CDR1 DFQATT and CDR2 SNEGSKA (reference sequence). CDR3 length: 14 amino acids. V was pared by 1 base and J by 4 bases, with 13 bases between.

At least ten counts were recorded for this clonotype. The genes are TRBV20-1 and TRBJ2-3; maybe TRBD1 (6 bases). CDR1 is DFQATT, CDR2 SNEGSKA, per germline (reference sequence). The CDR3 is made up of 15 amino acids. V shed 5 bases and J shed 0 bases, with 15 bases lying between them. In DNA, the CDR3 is TGCAGTGCTGAATCGGACAGCACTAGCACAGATACGCAGTATTTT. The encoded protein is CSAESDSTSTDTQYF.

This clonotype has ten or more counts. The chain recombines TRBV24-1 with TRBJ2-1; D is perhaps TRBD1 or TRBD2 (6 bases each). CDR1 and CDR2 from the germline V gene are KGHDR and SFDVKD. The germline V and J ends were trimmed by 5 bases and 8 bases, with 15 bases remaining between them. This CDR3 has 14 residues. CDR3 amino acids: CATSVTEEGDEQFF. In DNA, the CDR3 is TGTGCCACCAGTGTTACAGAGGAGGGGGATGAGCAGTTCTTC.

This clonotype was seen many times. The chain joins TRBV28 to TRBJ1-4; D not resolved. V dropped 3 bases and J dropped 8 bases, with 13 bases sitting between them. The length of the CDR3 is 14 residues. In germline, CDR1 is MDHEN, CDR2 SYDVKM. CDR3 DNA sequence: TGTGCCAGCAGTTTTTTCCAGGTTGGCGAAAAACTGTTTTTT. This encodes CASSFFQVGEKLFF.

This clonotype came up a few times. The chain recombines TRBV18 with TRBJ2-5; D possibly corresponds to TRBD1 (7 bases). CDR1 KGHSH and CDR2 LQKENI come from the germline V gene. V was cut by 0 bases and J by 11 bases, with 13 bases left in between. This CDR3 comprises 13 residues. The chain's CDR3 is CASSPPGGTVQYF. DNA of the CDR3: TGTGCCAGCTCACCACCCGGCGGGACAGTACAGTACTTC.

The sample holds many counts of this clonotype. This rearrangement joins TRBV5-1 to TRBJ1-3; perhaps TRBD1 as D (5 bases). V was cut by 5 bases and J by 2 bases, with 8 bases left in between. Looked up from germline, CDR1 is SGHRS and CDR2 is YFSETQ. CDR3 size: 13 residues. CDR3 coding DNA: TGCGCCAGCAGGAGGGGAACTGGAAACACCATATATTTT. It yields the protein CASRRGTGNTIYF.

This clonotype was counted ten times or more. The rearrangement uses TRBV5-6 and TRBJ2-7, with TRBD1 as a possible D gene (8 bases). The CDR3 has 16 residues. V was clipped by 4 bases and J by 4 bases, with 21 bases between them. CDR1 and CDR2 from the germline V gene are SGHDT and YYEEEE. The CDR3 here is CASSRDLTGEGYEQYF. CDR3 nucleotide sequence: TGTGCCAGCAGCCGGGATTTGACAGGGGAGGGTTACGAGCAGTACTTC.

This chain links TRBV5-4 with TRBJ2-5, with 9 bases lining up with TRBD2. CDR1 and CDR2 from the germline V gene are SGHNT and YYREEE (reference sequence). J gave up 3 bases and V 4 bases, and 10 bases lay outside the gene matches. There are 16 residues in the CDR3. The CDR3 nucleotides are TGTGCCAGCAGCGCCATAAGACTAGCGGAGGAAGAGACCCAGTACTTC. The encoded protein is CASSAIRLAEEETQYF. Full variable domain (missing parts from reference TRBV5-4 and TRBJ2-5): ETGVTQSPTHLIKTRGQQVTLRCSSQSGHNTVSWYQQALGQGPQFIFQYYREEENGRGNFPPRFSGLQFPNYSSELNVNALELDDSALYLCASSAIRLAEEETQYFGPGTRLLVL.

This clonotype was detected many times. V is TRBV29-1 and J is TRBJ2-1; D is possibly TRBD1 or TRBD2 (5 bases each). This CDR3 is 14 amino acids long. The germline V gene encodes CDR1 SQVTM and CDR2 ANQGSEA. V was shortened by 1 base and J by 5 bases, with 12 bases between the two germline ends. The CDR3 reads CSVEGGTLNNEQFF. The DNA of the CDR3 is TGCAGCGTTGAAGGGGGGACCTTGAACAATGAGCAGTTCTTC.